This paragraph covers one T cell receptor beta chain sequence. Its antigen remains unidentified. Isolated RNA was reverse transcribed in full, so expressed TCRB transcripts were sequenced. Sequencing was performed with immunoSEQ multiplex PCR; in TCRdb, only in-frame clones are kept and a portion is missing. This sample yields fewer than 70,000 clones, of which 50% to 75% are seen a single time; 0.29% belongs to the top ten. Germline CDR1 is MNHEY and CDR2 is SVGAGI. The CDR3 extends over 12 amino acids. V lost 4 bases to trimming and J lost 3 bases, with 6 bases between them. This sample is part of a study of beta chain features in type 1 diabetes. About the study: Examination spanned 100 million to 130 million sorted cells from all samples. Study results and limitations: Within each of all four CD4+ subsets, Type 1 diabetes patients had TCRB CDR3s that were moderately but significantly shorter. Sampled from patients, naive, central memory and Treg TCRB repertoires appeared more similar than those sampled from healthy donors.

Sequencing input: stem cell memory CD4+ T cells from blood. The TCR sequence derives from a woman in her twenties or thirties with type 1 diabetes. The chain recombines TRBV6-5 with TRBJ1-1; D gene uncertain. CDR3 loop: CASSFGDTEAFF. In DNA form, the CDR3 reads TGTGCCAGCAGTTTCGGGGACACTGAAGCTTTCTTT.